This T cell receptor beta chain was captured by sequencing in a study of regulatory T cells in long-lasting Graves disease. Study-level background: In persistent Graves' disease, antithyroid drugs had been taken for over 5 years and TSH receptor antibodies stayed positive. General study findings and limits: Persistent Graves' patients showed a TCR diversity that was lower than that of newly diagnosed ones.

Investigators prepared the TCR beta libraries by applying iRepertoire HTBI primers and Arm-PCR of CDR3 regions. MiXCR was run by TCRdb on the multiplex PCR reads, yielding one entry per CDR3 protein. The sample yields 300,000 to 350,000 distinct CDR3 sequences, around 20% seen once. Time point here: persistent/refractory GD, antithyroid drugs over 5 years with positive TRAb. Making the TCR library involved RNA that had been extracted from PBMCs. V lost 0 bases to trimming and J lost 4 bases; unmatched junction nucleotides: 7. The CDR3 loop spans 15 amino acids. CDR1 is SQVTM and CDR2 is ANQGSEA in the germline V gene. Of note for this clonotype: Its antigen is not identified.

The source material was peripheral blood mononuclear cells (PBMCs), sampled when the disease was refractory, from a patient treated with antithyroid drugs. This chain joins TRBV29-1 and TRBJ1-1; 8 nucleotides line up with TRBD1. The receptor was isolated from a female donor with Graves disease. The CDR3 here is CSVEDPGTGGTEAFF. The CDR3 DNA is TGCAGCGTTGAAGATCCCGGGACAGGAGGCACTGAAGCTTTCTTT.